The rows below give T cell receptor beta chains drawn from one sample of a study of cytotoxic CD8 clonotypes in ibrutinib-treated CLL. TCRdb keeps only in-frame clones here, not all; method: immunoSEQ multiplex PCR. Of hundreds of thousands of clones in the sample, over 55% were seen once. The sequenced sample was PBMCs, obtained after 36 months of ibrutinib treatment. The receptors shown here come from a human donor with chronic lymphocytic leukemia. Both conserved end residues are part of each CDR3. D genes are given only for firm matches. Some rows have no size entry. The others give once, few or many, or a class for an expanded clone.

j_call | v_call | d_call | clone_size | cdr3_nt | cdr3_aa
TRBJ2-5 | TRBV4-1 | NA | NA | TGCGCCAGCAGCCAATTGGGGGTCCTCGGTAGAGAGACCCAGTACTTC | CASSQLGVLGRETQYF
TRBJ2-1 | TRBV6-5 | TRBD2 | few | TGTGCCAGCAGTTACCGAGACAGCGGGGATAACAATGAGCAGTTCTTC | CASSYRDSGDNNEQFF
TRBJ2-4 | TRBV11-2 | NA | NA | TGTGCCAGCAGCTCTGTAAAACTAGCCAAAAACATTCAGTACTTC | CASSSVKLAKNIQYF
TRBJ2-3 | TRBV10-1 | TRBD1 | few | TGCGCCAGCAGTGACCCTCGGACAGGTTTGCGCACAGATACGCAGTATTTT | CASSDPRTGLRTDTQYF
TRBJ2-7 | TRBV29-1 | NA | NA | TGCAGCGTGGCGGCAGGGTCCCCCTACGAGCAGTACTTC | CSVAAGSPYEQYF
TRBJ1-3 | TRBV6-1 | NA | NA | TGTGCCAGCAGTTCAACAGGACATGTCGGAAACACCATATATTTT | CASSSTGHVGNTIYF
TRBJ2-1 | TRBV11-2 | TRBD2 | NA | TGTGCCAGCAGCCCGGGACTAGCGGTGGATGAGCAGTTCTTC | CASSPGLAVDEQFF
TRBJ1-3 | TRBV2 | NA | many | TGTGCCAGCAGTACCGGAAACACCATATATTTT | CASSTGNTIYF
TRBJ1-1 | TRBV5-1 | NA | NA | TGCGCCAGCAGTTCCAGAGCGGGGGTTGAAGCTTTCTTT | CASSSRAGVEAFF
TRBJ2-5 | TRBV4-1 | TRBD2 | NA | TGCGCCAGCAGCCATTCAAGAGCGGGGTACCAAGAGACCCAGTACTTC | CASSHSRAGYQETQYF
TRBJ2-7 | TRBV4-2 | TRBD2 | NA | TGTGCCAGCAGCCAATCCCGGACTAGCGGGGGCCCCGCCTACGAGCAGTACTTC | CASSQSRTSGGPAYEQYF
TRBJ2-2 | TRBV6-5 | NA | NA | TGTGCCAGCAGTGAGGGGATCGGGGAGCTGTTTTTT | CASSEGIGELFF
TRBJ1-2 | TRBV6-5 | TRBD1 | NA | TGTGCCAGCAGTCAACAGGGGGTGGGGAACTATGGCTACACCTTC | CASSQQGVGNYGYTF
TRBJ1-3 | TRBV19 | NA | few | TGTGCCAGTAGTCCCGGGATCCCCCACACCATATATTTT | CASSPGIPHTIYF
TRBJ2-3 | TRBV4-2 | NA | NA | TGTGCCAGCAGCCGAGGTGCTTCAGATACGCAGTATTTT | CASSRGASDTQYF
TRBJ2-7 | TRBV28 | NA | NA | TGTGCCAGCAGTTTCATTGGCGGGACGCACTTCGAGCAGTACTTC | CASSFIGGTHFEQYF
TRBJ2-2 | TRBV19 | TRBD2 | few | TGTGCCAGTAGTATAGCAGCGGGAGTTCCCGGGGAGCTGTTTTTT | CASSIAAGVPGELFF
TRBJ2-7 | TRBV18 | NA | NA | TGTGCCAGCTCACCACCGGCAGGCTACGAGCAGTACTTC | CASSPPAGYEQYF
TRBJ2-7 | TRBV18 | NA | NA | TGTGCCAGCTCACCCGAGGGAGCGTACTCCTACGAGCAGTACTTC | CASSPEGAYSYEQYF
TRBJ2-7 | TRBV2 | NA | few | TGTGCCAGCAGCAACGACAGGGTTGGGGGGTCCGAGCAGTACTTC | CASSNDRVGGSEQYF
TRBJ1-1 | TRBV29-1 | TRBD1 | NA | TGCAGCGTTGATCTATCGGCCGGGACAGGGTCTCCTGAAGCTTTCTTT | CSVDLSAGTGSPEAFF
TRBJ2-1 | TRBV18 | NA | NA | TGTGCCAGCTCACCACTACACCGAAGCTCCTACAATGAGCAGTTCTTC | CASSPLHRSSYNEQFF
TRBJ1-2 | TRBV4-1 | TRBD1 | NA | TGCGCCAGCAGCCCACCGGGACAGGGGTATGGCTACACCTTC | CASSPPGQGYGYTF
TRBJ2-5 | TRBV2 | NA | NA | TGTGCCAGCCGCCTCGCGTGGGGTACCCAGTACTTC | CASRLAWGTQYF
TRBJ1-5 | TRBV2 | TRBD1 | NA | TGTGCCAGCAGCGGGGACAGGGGGAACCAGCCCCAGCATTTT | CASSGDRGNQPQHF
TRBJ2-5 | TRBV5-4 | NA | NA | TGTGCCAGCAGGCGGTACCAAGAGACCCAGTACTTC | CASRRYQETQYF
TRBJ2-1 | TRBV6-6 | NA | NA | TGTGCCAGCAGATCAGACAGGCTAGTTTACAATGAGCAGTTCTTC | CASRSDRLVYNEQFF
TRBJ2-5 | TRBV9 | NA | NA | TGTGCCAGCAGCTCTCGGAGGGGAATCACAGAGACCCAGTACTTC | CASSSRRGITETQYF
TRBJ1-1 | TRBV2 | NA | few | TGTGCCAGCAGTACAAGGTTAAACACTGAAGCTTTCTTT | CASSTRLNTEAFF